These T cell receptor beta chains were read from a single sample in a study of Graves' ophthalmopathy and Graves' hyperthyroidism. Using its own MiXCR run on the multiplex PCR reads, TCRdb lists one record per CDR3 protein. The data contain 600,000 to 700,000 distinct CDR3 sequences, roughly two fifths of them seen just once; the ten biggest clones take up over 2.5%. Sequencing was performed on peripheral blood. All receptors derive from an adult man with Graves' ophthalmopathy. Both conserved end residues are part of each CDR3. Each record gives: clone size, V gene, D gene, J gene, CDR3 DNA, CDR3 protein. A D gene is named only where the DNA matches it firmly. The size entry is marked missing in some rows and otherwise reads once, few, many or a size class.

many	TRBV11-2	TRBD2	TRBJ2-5	TGTGCCAGCAGCTTAGATCCCCTACTAGCGGGGCCAGAGACCCAGTACTTC	CASSLDPLLAGPETQYF
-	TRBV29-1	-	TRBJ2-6	TGCAGCTTAGTAGGGAACAGACCTGGGGCCAACGTCCTGACTTTC	CSLVGNRPGANVLTF
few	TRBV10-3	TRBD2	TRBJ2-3	TGTGCAATGGGTGGAGCGGGGGGCACAGATACGCAGTATTTT	CAMGGAGGTDTQYF
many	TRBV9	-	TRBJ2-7	TGTGCCAGCAGCGTAGCTCAGGGCTTCAACGAGCAGTACTTC	CASSVAQGFNEQYF
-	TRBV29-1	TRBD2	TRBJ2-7	TGCAGCTTGAGATCAGCGGGGGACTACGAGCAGTACTTC	CSLRSAGDYEQYF
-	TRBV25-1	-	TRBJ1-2	TGTGCCAGCAGACACGGTGGCTACACCTTC	CASRHGGYTF
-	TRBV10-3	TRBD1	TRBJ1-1	TGTGCCAGCAGTTCGGCAGGGGGCAACCCGAACACTGAAGCTTTCTTT	CASSSAGGNPNTEAFF
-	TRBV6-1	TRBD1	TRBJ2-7	TGTGCCAGCAGTGAACGCGGATGGGACAGGGGTTACGAGCAGTACTTC	CASSERGWDRGYEQYF
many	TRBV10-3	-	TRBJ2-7	TGTGCCAGCAGGGACGAAGACCAGGGCCCCTACGAGCAGTACTTC	CASRDEDQGPYEQYF
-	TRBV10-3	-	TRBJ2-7	TGTGCTAGCCCGGGACTTACCTACGAGCAGTACTTC	CASPGLTYEQYF
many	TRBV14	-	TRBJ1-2	TGTGCCAGCAGCCCCCGGATTAACTATGGCTACACCTTC	CASSPRINYGYTF
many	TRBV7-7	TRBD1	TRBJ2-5	TGTGCTAGCAGCTTAGCCTCCGGGACAGTCCAAGAGACCCAGTACTTC	CASSLASGTVQETQYF
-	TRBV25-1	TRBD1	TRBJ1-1	TGTGCCAGCTCACCACGGACAGGGTTTAAGGACACTGAAGCTTTCTTT	CASSPRTGFKDTEAFF
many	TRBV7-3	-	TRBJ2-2	TGTGCCAGCAGCTTAGGGGCTGGCGGGGAGCTGTTTTTT	CASSLGAGGELFF
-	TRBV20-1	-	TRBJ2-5	TGCAGTGCTAGAGATTTACGCAGGGGACCCAATCAGCCCCAGTACTTC	CSARDLRRGPNQPQYF
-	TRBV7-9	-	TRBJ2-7	TGTGCCAGCAGCTCGTTATTGGGCCTTGGATCTGGGGAGCTGTACTTC	CASSSLLGLGSGELYF
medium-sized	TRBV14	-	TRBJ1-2	TGTGCCAGCAGCCAAGTGGGGTATGGCTACACCTTC	CASSQVGYGYTF
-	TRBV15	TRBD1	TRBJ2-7	TGTGCCACCAGCAGAGGACAGGGTGAGCAGTACTTC	CATSRGQGEQYF
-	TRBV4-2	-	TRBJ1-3	TGTGCCAGCAGCCGCACGGACGGGAGTAACTATGGCTACACCATATATTTT	CASSRTDGSNYGYTIYF
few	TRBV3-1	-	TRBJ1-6	TGTGCCAGCAGTTACTCTGGGAGGGGTCTGAGCTCCTATAATTCACCCCTCCACTTT	CASSYSGRGLSSYNSPLHF
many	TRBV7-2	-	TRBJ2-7	TGTGCCAGCAGCTTACTTCCCCGGGGTGGGGGCGAGCAGTACTTC	CASSLLPRGGGEQYF
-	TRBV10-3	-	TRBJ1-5	TGTGCCATCAATGCGGGACTAGCGGGAACGGAGCATTTT	CAINAGLAGTEHF
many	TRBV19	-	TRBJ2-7	TGTGCCAGTAGTGAGGGTTGGAAGGGGAACGAGCAGTACTTC	CASSEGWKGNEQYF
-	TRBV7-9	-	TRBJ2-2	TGTGCCAGCAGCTTGGGGGGAACAGGGGAGGTGTTTTTT	CASSLGGTGEVFF
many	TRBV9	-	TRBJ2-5	TGTGCCAGCAGCGTAGCCGCAGGAGCAGTTCAAGAGACCCAGTACTTC	CASSVAAGAVQETQYF
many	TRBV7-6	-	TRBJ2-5	TGTGCCAGCAGTGCAGGACTTAACCAAGAGACCCAGTACTTC	CASSAGLNQETQYF
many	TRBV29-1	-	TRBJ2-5	TGCAGCGTCCGCGGGACCTTGGGAGAGACCCAGTACTTC	CSVRGTLGETQYF
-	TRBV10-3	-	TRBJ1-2	TGTGCCAGCAGTAACAGGGATCACTATGGCTACACCTTC	CASSNRDHYGYTF
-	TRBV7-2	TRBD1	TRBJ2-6	TGTGCCAGCAGCCGGTCCCGGGACAGGGCCGGGGCCAACGTCCTGACTTTC	CASSRSRDRAGANVLTF
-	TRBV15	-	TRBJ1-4	TGTGCCACCAGCAGAGATCGGGCAGAGGTGAATCTGTTTTTT	CATSRDRAEVNLFF
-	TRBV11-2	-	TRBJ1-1	TGTGCCAGCAGTGCTAGAGATTGGACAGCCCTGACCACTGAAGCTTTCTTT	CASSARDWTALTTEAFF
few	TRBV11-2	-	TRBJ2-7	TGTGCCAGCAGCTTAGTCCGGTTATCCTCGGGGGAGCAGTACTTC	CASSLVRLSSGEQYF
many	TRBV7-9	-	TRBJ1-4	TGTGCCAGCAGCTTAGGCGTAAGAGTTGAAAAACTGTTTTTT	CASSLGVRVEKLFF
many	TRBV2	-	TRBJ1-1	TGTGCCAGCAGTGAAGGGGGAGGACCGAACACTGAAGCTTTCTTT	CASSEGGGPNTEAFF
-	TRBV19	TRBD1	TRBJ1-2	TGTGCCAGTCGCGGGACAGCCTATGGCTACACCTTC	CASRGTAYGYTF
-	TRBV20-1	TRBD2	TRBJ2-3	TGCAGTGCTAGGCAACTAGCGGGAGATAGCACAGATACGCAGTATTTT	CSARQLAGDSTDTQYF
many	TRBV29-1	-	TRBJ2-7	TGCAGCGTTGAGGTAGCCCATAACTACGAGCAGTACTTC	CSVEVAHNYEQYF
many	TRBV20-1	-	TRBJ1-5	TGCAGTGCTAGAGATAATCTTGGTCAGCCCCAGCATTTT	CSARDNLGQPQHF
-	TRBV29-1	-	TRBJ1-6	TGCAGCGTTGATGGGGGAAATTCACCCCTCCACTTT	CSVDGGNSPLHF
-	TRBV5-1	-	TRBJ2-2	TGCGCCAGCAGCTTGCGGAATAGCGGGGAGCTGTTTTTT	CASSLRNSGELFF
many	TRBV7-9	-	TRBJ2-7	TGTGCCAGCAGCTTGGACGGGTTGAGCTCCTACGAGCAGTACTTC	CASSLDGLSSYEQYF
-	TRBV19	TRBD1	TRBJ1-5	TGTGCCAGTAGTTGGACCGTGACAGGGGGCTACCAGCCCCTGCATTTT	CASSWTVTGGYQPLHF
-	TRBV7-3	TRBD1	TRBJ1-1	TGTGCCAGCAGCTTGGCGGGGACAGGGAGGACTTTCTTT	CASSLAGTGRTFF
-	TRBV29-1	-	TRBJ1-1	TGCAGCGTTGAGCTAGCGGGAGGGGACACTGAAGCTTTCTTT	CSVELAGGDTEAFF
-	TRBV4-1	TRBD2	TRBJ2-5	TGCGCCAGCAGCCAAGAGTTGCGGGAGAGTTACCAAGAGACCCAGTACTTC	CASSQELRESYQETQYF
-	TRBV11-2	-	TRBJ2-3	TGTGCCAGCAGCTTATCACGAGGTACCTGGGAACTAGGAACGGTGGATACGCAGTATTTT	CASSLSRGTWELGTVDTQYF
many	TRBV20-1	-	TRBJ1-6	TGCAGTGCAAAACCGGGAGGAAATTCACCCCTCCACTTT	CSAKPGGNSPLHF
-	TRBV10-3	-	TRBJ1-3	TGTGCCAGCTTCCGGGCCATCGGAAACACCATATATTTT	CASFRAIGNTIYF
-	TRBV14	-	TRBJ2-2	-	CASSQVGNEQYFGELFF
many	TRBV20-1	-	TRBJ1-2	TGCAGTGCTAGTGTCCCGGGCCGACCCGTGGGGTACTATGGCTACACCTTC	CSASVPGRPVGYYGYTF
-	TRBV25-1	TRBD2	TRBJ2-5	TGCGCCAGCAGTGAATTAGCGGGAGGGCCGGAGGAGACCCAGTACTTC	CASSELAGGPEETQYF
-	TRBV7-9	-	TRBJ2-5	TGTGCCAGCAGCTTAATCTCGGACGGGCCCAACCAAGAGACCCAGTACTTC	CASSLISDGPNQETQYF
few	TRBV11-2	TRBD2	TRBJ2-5	TGTGCCAGCAGCTTAGAACTAGCGGGGGGTTTGGAGACCCAGTACTTC	CASSLELAGGLETQYF
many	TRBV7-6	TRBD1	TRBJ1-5	TGTGCCAGCAGCCCACAGGGGGCTAGCAATCAGCCCCAGCATTTT	CASSPQGASNQPQHF
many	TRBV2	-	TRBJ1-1	TGTGCCAGCCTCGGGGAGAACACTGAAGCTTTCTTT	CASLGENTEAFF
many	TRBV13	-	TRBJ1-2	TGTGCCAGCTCGCTGGTGGGGACCGGCTACACCTTC	CASSLVGTGYTF
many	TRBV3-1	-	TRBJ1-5	TGTGCCAGCAGCCAAGACCACGTCAATCAGCCCCAGCATTTT	CASSQDHVNQPQHF
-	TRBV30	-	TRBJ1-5	TGTGCCTGGAGTGAGTTAGGGAATCAGCCCCAGCATTTT	CAWSELGNQPQHF
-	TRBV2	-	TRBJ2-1	TGTGCCAGCAGTGAACAGGCCTACACTGGACATGAGCAGTTCTTC	CASSEQAYTGHEQFF